This T cell receptor beta chain stems from a study of blood T cells in healthy people across ages (dated by TCRdb to between 2015 and 2016). Background for the entire study: In model experiments, roughly one uniquely barcoded TCR beta cDNA molecule per two T cells was captured by template switching. To track age-related changes in TCR beta repertoire diversity, the study relied on deep sequencing normalized with unique cDNA molecular identifiers. The donors were split into four age groups: young (average around 16 years), middle-aged (over 35), aged (about 56) and long-lived (more than 80). To avoid experimental bias, donors of different ages were spread randomly across the sequencing lanes. Two additional independent replicas of 1 million unique cDNA reads from the same blood draw were analyzed for two donors (one aged 18 to 30 and one aged 80 or older).

The germline V gene encodes CDR1 MGHRA and CDR2 YSYEKL. The CDR3 has 15 amino acids, counting the end cysteine and phenylalanine. This entry keeps only the CDR3 DNA: 45 bases, framed from base 1. V is pared back by 1 base and J by 6 bases, with 15 bases lying between the germline termini. The table lists this clonotype with a few counts. Its antigen target is currently unknown. Base qualities are missing; no much larger clone stands one base away. Results the study describes overall, beyond this receptor: Conclusive comparison of naive and antigen-experienced compartments was prevented by the profiling of bulk unsorted PBMCs. Because donor CMV infection status was unknown, age-related changes in expanded clonotypes were potentially confounded. A strong correlation was found between observed TCR beta diversity and the percentage of naive T cells measured by flow cytometry. As age increased, observed TCR beta diversity per million T cells dropped in a roughly linear way, and a significant reduction was already evident by age about 40. Estimates of total diversity from one million sequenced T cells were regarded as lower bounds and underestimates. Compared with the aged group, the long-lived group had more naive CD4+ T cells, fewer expanded clones and increased TCR diversity, a pattern suggesting age selection.

Libraries were built with 5' RACE. Data came from an Illumina HiSeq 2500. The second PCR ran for about 6 to 12 cycles and used a J-beta primer mix along with a sample-barcoded 5' primer. A template-switch 5' adaptor carrying 12 random nucleotides introduced a unique molecular identifier onto each TCR beta cDNA molecule. Each sample yielded at least 3 million CDR3-containing paired-end reads. First-strand cDNA synthesis was performed from all RNA using the Mint cDNA synthesis kit, with priming by a TRBC-specific oligonucleotide. Following uracil-DNA glycosylase treatment, a first 18-cycle PCR with universal primers M1SS and BC2_uni_R was performed on all cDNA. The paper's processing steps were these. For normalization, 1 million high-quality reads, each with a distinct molecular identifier, were randomly selected from each sample. Instead of being binned into consensus sequences, reads with shared molecular identifiers were discarded. CDR3 identification, clonotype clustering and error correction used MiTCR with a Q25 quality threshold and the strictest error-elimination algorithm. A nonparametric unseen species model with Euler transformation was used to estimate lower-bound total TCR beta diversity. TCRdb reran the public reads through fastp at Q25 and MiXCR, keeping productive beta chains. A single entry per CDR3 protein holds the most common genes and DNA from its merged rows. The V and J calls come from TCRdb's annotation, not from the publication. The sample contains about 1.4 million distinct CDR3 sequences, 59% of them found a single time. The ten most abundant clones make up over 6.5% of the sample.

The donors were a few dozen Caucasian individuals from Russia, aged roughly 6 to 100 years, who were systemically healthy. Each donor gave roughly 11 milliliters of peripheral blood, drawn into EDTA-treated Vacutainer tubes. PBMCs were isolated by Ficoll-Paque density-gradient centrifugation, with at least 7 million obtained per sample. Trizol reagent was used to extract total RNA from the PBMCs, yielding at least 5.5 micrograms per sample. For every donor, flow cytometry on a PBMC aliquot measured the percentage of naive CD45RAhigh/CD27high T cells. The clonotype comes from a young man in good health. Sequencing was done on a sample of blood. The rearranged chain carries TRBV4-1 and TRBJ1-2, with no reliable assignment of the D segment. The CDR3 protein sequence reads: CASSQGYQILDGYTF. The nucleotides are TGCGCCAGCAGCCAAGGTTATCAGATCCTTGATGGCTACACCTTC.